This is a list of T cell receptor beta chains from one sample in a study of blood T cell repertoires in COVID-19. Some clones are missing from TCRdb's copy, which holds only in-frame ones; the method was immunoSEQ multiplex PCR. The sample shows over 70,000 clones, around 80% of them seen only once. The material sequenced was peripheral blood. These receptors all stem from a woman at least 80 years old with active or convalescent COVID-19. Each CDR3 is given with its conserved first and last residue. Fields, in order: CDR3 protein, V gene, D gene, clone size, J gene. A D gene is named only where the DNA matches it firmly. Size tells how often a clone was seen (once, few, many) or the class of an expanded clone, and some rows leave it out.

CAGHRVKNYGYTF,TRBV30,-,-,TRBJ1-2
CASSRESVFSNEQFF,TRBV5-4,-,-,TRBJ2-1
CASSFGTGFRKNIQYF,TRBV12-1,-,-,TRBJ2-4
CASSQDLGTGGTDTQYF,TRBV4-1,TRBD1,-,TRBJ2-3
CASTNTGGWQYF,TRBV6-5,TRBD1,-,TRBJ2-7
CASSRGLAQGGETQYF,TRBV11-2,TRBD2,once,TRBJ2-5
CASGLVRYEQYF,TRBV12-5,-,-,TRBJ2-7
CASSALPTDTQYF,TRBV9,-,-,TRBJ2-3
CASLAGDRRDNEQFF,TRBV7-2,TRBD2,-,TRBJ2-1
CASSPTAGANYGYTF,TRBV5-1,-,few,TRBJ1-2
CASSLLPGGGTDTQYF,TRBV7-2,-,-,TRBJ2-3
CASSQDDQRGSDYNEQFF,TRBV4-1,TRBD2,-,TRBJ2-1
CASSVESGQTYEQYF,TRBV9,-,once,TRBJ2-7
CASSPRTGGDYNEQFF,TRBV18,TRBD1,-,TRBJ2-1
CASSYSSTGGYGYTF,TRBV6-5,TRBD1,-,TRBJ1-2
CASRRGTGPTDTQYF,TRBV5-1,TRBD1,-,TRBJ2-3
CASSDGWPSLRPQETQYF,TRBV6-1,-,-,TRBJ2-5
CASSQNERNTEAFF,TRBV6-2/TRBV6-3,-,few,TRBJ1-1
CASNGASTNEKLFF,TRBV28,-,-,TRBJ1-4
CASSLWGLAGARGDTQYF,TRBV3-1/TRBV3-2,TRBD2,-,TRBJ2-3
CASSLGIAGEKLFF,TRBV5-1,-,-,TRBJ1-4
CASSYSTTVKAFF,TRBV6-5,-,few,TRBJ1-1
CASSPTGTMNTGELFF,TRBV7-2,TRBD2,-,TRBJ2-2
CATTPESGPTAKNIQYF,TRBV19,-,-,TRBJ2-4
CASSGDSRWTGELFF,TRBV28,TRBD1,-,TRBJ2-2
CASSQNRGPENGYTF,TRBV6-5,TRBD1,-,TRBJ1-2
CASSLGRAVTNTEAFF,TRBV7-8,-,-,TRBJ1-1
CASSSRVNEQFF,TRBV11-2,-,once,TRBJ2-1
CASSHPGQGSGELFF,TRBV4-1,TRBD1,-,TRBJ2-2